This T cell receptor beta chain was retrieved from a study of blood T cells in healthy people across ages. A second PCR, run for about 7 to 11 cycles, used a sample-barcoded 5' primer plus a J-beta primer mix. Researchers report that each sample yielded at least 3 million CDR3-containing paired-end reads. TCRdb re-analysed the 5' RACE reads in MiXCR, keeping a single row per CDR3 protein. The sample contains over 450,000 distinct CDR3 sequences, around 24% of which appear only once. Germline assignment: CDR1 MNHEY and CDR2 SVGEGT. This CDR3 region has 13 residues. The V segment lost 6 bases and the J segment 6 bases; nucleotides outside the gene matches: 7. This same sample was also part of a study on T cells of mothers and their children. This second report adds: Each donor was one of three healthy Caucasian mothers or one of their six children. Mothers yielded over 8 million CDR3 reads, children several million each.

Sequenced sample: blood. This TCR was sampled from a boy aged 10-17 years in good health. The V call is TRBV6-2 or TRBV6-3, the J call TRBJ1-2, with TRBD1 matching 7 bases. CDR3 bases: TGTGCCAGCAGGCTTAAGAGGGGGCATGGCTACACCTTC. Its protein product is CASRLKRGHGYTF.